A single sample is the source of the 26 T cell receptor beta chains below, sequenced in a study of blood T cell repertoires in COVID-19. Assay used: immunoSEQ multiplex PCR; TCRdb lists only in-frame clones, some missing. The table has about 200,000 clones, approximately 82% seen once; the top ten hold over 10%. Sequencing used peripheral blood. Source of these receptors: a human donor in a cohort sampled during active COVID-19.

The DNA for the CDR3 is TGTGCCAGCAGCTGGCCAGGGACAGATACGCAGTATTTT. This gives the protein CASSWPGTDTQYF. The chain couples TRBV27 to TRBJ2-3; the D gene is possibly TRBD1 (5 bases). Germline V gene lookup returns CDR1 MNHEY and CDR2 SMNVEV (reference sequence). Trimming stripped 6 bases from V and 3 bases from J, with 10 bases between. This CDR3 is 13 amino acids long.

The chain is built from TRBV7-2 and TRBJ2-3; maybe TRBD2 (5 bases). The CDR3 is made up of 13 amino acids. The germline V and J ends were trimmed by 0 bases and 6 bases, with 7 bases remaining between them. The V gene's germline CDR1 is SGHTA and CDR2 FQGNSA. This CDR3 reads CASSLARDDTQYF. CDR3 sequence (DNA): TGTGCCAGCAGCTTAGCACGGGATGATACGCAGTATTTT. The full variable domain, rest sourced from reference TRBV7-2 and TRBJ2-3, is GAGVSQSPSNKVTEKGKDVELRCDPISGHTALYWYRQSLGQGLEFLIYFQGNSAPDKSGLPSDRFSAERTGGSVSTLTIQRTQQEDSAVYLCASSLARDDTQYFGPGTRLTVL.

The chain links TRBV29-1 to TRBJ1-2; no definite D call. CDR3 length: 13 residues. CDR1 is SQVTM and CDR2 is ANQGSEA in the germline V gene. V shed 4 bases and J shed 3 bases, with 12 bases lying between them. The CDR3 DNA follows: TGCAGCGTTGTATCGGGGTCTCACTATGGCTACACCTTC. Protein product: CSVVSGSHYGYTF.

CDR3 DNA sequence: TGTGCCAGCTCACCACCTAGACAGGCCAGCTACAATGAGCAGTTCTTC. It encodes CASSPPRQASYNEQFF. The chain employs TRBV18 and TRBJ2-1, with a possible D match to TRBD1 (6 bases). Germline V gene sequence: CDR1 KGHSH, CDR2 LQKENI. V lost 0 bases and J 3 bases, leaving 12 bases between the germline ends. CDR3 length equals 16 residues. Drawing the rest from reference TRBV18 and TRBJ2-1, the complete variable domain is NAGVMQNPRHLVRRRGQEARLRCSPMKGHSHVYWYRQLPEEGLKFMVYLQKENIIDESGMPKERFSAEFPKEGPSILRIQQVVRGDSAAYFCASSPPRQASYNEQFFGPGTRLTVL.

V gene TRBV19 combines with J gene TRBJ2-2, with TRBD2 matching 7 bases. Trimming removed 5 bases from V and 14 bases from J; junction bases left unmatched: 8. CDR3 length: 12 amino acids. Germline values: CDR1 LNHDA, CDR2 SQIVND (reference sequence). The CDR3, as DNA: TGTGCCAGTAGTGCCCGACTAGCTCCCCTGTTTTTT. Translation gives CASSARLAPLFF. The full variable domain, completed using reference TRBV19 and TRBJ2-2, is DGGITQSPKYLFRKEGQNVTLSCEQNLNHDAMYWYRQDPGQGLRLIYYSQIVNDFQKGDIAEGYSVSREKKESFPLTVTSAQKNPTAFYLCASSARLAPLFFGEGSRLTVL.

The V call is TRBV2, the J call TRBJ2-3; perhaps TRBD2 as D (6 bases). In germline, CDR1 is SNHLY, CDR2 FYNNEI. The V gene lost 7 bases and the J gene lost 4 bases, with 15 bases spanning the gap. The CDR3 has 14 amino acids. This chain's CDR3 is CASIGLRRADTQYF. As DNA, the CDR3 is TGTGCCAGCATAGGTTTAAGGAGGGCAGATACGCAGTATTTT.

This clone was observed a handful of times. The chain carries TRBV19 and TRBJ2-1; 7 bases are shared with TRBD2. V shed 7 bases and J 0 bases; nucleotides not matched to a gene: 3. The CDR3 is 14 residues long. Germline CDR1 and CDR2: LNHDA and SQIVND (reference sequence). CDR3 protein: CASKSGNSYNEQFF. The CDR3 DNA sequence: TGTGCCAGTAAAAGCGGGAACTCCTACAATGAGCAGTTCTTC.

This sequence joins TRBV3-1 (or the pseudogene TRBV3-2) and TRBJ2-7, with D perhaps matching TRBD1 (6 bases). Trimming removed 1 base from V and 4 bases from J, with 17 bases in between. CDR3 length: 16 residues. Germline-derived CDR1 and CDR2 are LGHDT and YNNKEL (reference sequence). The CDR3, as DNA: TGTGCCAGCAGCCAAGTCAAGGTGGGCAGGGGTTACGAGCAGTACTTC. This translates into CASSQVKVGRGYEQYF.

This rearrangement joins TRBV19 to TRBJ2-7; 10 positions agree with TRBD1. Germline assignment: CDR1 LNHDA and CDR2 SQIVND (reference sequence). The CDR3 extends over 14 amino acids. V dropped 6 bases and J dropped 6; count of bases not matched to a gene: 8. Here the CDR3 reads CASSSGTGAGEQYF. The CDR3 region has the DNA TGTGCCAGTAGCTCCGGGACAGGGGCGGGCGAGCAGTACTTC.

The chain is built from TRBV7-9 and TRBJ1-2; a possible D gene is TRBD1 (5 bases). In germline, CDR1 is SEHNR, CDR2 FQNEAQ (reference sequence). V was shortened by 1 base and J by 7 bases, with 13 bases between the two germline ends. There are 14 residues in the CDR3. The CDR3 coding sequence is TGTGCCAGCAGCTTAGACGGGGGAACGGCTGGCTACACCTTC. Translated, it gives CASSLDGGTAGYTF.

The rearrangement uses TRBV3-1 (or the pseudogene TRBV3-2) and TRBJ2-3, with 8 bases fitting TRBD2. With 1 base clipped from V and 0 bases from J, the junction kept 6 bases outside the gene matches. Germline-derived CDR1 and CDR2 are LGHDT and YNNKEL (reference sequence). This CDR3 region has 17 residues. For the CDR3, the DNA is TGTGCCAGCAGCCAAGGGTCTCTAGCGGGTAGCACAGATACGCAGTATTTT. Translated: CASSQGSLAGSTDTQYF.

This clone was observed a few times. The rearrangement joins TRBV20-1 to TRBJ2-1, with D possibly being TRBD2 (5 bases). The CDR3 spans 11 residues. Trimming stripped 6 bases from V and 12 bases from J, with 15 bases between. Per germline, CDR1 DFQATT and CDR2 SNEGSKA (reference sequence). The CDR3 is CSAPRARGQFF. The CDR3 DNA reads TGCAGTGCACCCCGGGCCCGGGGGCAGTTCTTC.

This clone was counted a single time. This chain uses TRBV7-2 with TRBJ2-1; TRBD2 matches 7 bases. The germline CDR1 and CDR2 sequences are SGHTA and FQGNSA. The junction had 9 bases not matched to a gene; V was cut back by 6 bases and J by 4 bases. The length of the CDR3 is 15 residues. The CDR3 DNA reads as TGTGCCAGCAGGAGGGACTACTCCCAATACAATGAGCAGTTCTTC. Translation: CASRRDYSQYNEQFF.

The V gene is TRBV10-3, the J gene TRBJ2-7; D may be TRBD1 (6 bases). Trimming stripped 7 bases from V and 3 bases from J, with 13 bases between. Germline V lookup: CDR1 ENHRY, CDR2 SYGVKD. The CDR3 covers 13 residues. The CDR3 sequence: CAIKGRGSYEQYF. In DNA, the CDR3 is TGTGCCATCAAGGGCAGGGGAAGCTACGAGCAGTACTTC.

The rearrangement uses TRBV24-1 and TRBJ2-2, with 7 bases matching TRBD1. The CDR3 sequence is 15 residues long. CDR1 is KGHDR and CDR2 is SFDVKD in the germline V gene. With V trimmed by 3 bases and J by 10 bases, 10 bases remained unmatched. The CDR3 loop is CATSDPGQMGEELFF. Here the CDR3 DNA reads TGTGCCACCAGTGATCCGGGACAGATGGGCGAGGAGCTGTTTTTT.

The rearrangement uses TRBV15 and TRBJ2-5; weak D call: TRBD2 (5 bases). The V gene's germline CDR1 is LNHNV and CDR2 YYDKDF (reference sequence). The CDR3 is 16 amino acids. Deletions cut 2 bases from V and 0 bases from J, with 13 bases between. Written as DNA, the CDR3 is TGTGCCACCAGCAGAAGCGGCCTCCCATACCAAGAGACCCAGTACTTC. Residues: CATSRSGLPYQETQYF.

The CDR3 coding sequence is TGTGCCAGCAGACAAGGGGGTGGTCCGGGACGCGATTCACCCCTCCACTTT. This gives the protein CASRQGGGPGRDSPLHF. J is TRBJ1-6 and V is TRBV28; the D gene is possibly TRBD1 (6 bases). V lost 6 bases, J lost 8 bases, and 23 bases lay in between. This CDR3 has 17 residues. The germline V gene encodes CDR1 MDHEN and CDR2 SYDVKM.

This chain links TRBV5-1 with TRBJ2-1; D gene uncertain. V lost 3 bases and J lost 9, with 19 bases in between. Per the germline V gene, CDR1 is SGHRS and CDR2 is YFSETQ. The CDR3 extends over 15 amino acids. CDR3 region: CASSSGDFVPGEQFF. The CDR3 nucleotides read TGCGCCAGCAGCTCCGGTGATTTTGTACCGGGTGAGCAGTTCTTC.

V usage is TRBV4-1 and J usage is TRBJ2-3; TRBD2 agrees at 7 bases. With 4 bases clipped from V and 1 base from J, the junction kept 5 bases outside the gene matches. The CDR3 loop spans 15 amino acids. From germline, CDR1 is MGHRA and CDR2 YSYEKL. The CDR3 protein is CASSRERDGTDTQYF. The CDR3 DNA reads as TGCGCCAGCAGCCGAGAGCGGGACGGCACAGATACGCAGTATTTT.

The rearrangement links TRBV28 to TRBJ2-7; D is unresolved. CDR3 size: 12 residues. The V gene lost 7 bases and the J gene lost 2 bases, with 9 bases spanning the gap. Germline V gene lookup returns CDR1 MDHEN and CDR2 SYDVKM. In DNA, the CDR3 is TGTGCCAGCAAGGAGCAGACCTACGAGCAGTACTTC. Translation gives CASKEQTYEQYF.

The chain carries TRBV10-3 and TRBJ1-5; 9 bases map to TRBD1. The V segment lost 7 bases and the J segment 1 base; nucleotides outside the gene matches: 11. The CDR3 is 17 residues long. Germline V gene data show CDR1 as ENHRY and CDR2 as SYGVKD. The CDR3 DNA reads TGTGCCATCAACACTAGACAGGGGGTAGAAAGCAATCAGCCCCAGCATTTT. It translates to CAINTRQGVESNQPQHF.

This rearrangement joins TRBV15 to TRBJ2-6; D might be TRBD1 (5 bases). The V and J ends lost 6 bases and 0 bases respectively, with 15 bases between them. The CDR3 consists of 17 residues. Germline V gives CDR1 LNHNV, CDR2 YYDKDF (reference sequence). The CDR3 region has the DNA TGTGCCACCAGAGCCCCCACGGACAACTCTGGGGCCAACGTCCTGACTTTC. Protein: CATRAPTDNSGANVLTF. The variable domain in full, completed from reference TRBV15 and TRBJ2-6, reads DAMVIQNPRYQVTQFGKPVTLSCSQTLNHNVMYWYQQKSSQAPKLLFHYYDKDFNNEADTPDNFQSRRPNTSFCFLDIRSPGLGDTAMYLCATRAPTDNSGANVLTFGAGSRLTVL.

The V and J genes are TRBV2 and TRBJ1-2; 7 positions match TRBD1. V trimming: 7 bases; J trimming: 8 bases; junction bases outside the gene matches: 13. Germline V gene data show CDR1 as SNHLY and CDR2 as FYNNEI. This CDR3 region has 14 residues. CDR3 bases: TGTGCCAGCACGGGACAGCGAAACTCTCTAGGCTACACCTTC. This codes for CASTGQRNSLGYTF.

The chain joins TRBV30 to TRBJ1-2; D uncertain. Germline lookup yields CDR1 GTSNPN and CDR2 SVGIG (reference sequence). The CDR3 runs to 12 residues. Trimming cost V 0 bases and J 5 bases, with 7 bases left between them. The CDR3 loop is CAWSVYNYGYTF. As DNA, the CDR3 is TGTGCCTGGAGTGTTTATAATTATGGCTACACCTTC.

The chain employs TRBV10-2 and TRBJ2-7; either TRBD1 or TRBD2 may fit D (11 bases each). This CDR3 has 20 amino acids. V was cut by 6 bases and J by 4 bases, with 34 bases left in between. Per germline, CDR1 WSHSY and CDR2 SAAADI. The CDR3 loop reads CASSRDRGSFGGLAVYEQYF. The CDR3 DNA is TGCGCCAGCAGCCGGGACAGGGGGAGTTTTGGGGGACTAGCGGTTTACGAGCAGTACTTC.

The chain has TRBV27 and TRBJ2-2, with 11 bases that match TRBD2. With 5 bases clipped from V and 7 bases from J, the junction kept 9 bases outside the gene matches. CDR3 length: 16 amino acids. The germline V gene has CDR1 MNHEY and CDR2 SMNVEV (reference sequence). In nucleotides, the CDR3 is TGTGCCAGCAGTCTGCTACTAGCGGGAGCGGACGGGGAGCTGTTTTTT. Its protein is CASSLLLAGADGELFF.